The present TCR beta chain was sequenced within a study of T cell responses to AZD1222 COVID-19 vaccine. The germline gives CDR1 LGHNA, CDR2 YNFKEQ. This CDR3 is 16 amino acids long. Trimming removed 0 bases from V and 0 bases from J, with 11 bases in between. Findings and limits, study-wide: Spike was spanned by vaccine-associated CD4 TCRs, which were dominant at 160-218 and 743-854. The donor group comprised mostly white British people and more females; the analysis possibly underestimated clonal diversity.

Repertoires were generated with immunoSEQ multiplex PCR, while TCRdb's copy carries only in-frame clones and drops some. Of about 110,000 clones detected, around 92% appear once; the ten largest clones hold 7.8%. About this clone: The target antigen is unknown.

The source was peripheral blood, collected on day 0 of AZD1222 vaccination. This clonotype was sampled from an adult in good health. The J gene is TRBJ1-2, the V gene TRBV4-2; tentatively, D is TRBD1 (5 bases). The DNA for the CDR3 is TGTGCCAGCAGCCAAGATGGGGGGTTTACTAACTATGGCTACACCTTC. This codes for CASSQDGGFTNYGYTF.